The clone carrying this T cell receptor (beta chain) has a single count. Its antigen is unknown. Healthy HIV-negative adults without recent acute infections or vaccinations served as donors. The assay was immunoSEQ multiplex PCR, and TCRdb's table has in-frame clones only and misses some. The data show approximately 1.5 million clones, with around 98.5% seen just once and 0.36% held by the top ten. The sample originates from a study of shared clonotypes between healthy human individuals. As for the study in general: Participating donors consisted of a couple of women and a few men aged 18 to 49.

The CDR3 contains 15 residues. Germline V CDR1 and CDR2: SEHNR, FQNEAQ (reference sequence). The V and J ends lost 8 bases and 0 bases, in that order; junction bases with no gene match: 10. General study results and limits: When naive CD4 clonotypes were compared across a few donors, around 5% were shared. Exclusively blood specimens were collected; tissue repertoires likely differ.

This TCR derives from a man under 40 in good health. Material: naive CD4+ T cells sorted from blood. Stated subset: CD45RA+ positively selected. The chain is built from TRBV7-9 and TRBJ2-7, with 7 bases matching TRBD2. The CDR3 DNA reads as TGTGCCAGCGGGCGGGAGTCTATCCCCTCCTACGAGCAGTACTTC. It yields the protein CASGRESIPSYEQYF.